A selection of T cell receptor beta chains follows, all from one sample in a study of beta chain features in type 1 diabetes. Profiling relied on immunoSEQ multiplex PCR, and the TCRdb table lists in-frame clones only, not all of them. This repertoire shows about 470,000 clones, 30% found once; its top ten account for almost 0.065%. Sample: naive CD4+ T cells from blood. These receptors were obtained from a man aged 18 to 30 in good health. Each CDR3 is given with its conserved first and last residue. D genes are given only for firm matches. Size values are once, few and many counts, or a class for expanded clones, and some rows have none.

>.|TRBV30|.|TRBJ2-7
CAWSKNYEQYF
TGTGCCTGGTCCAAGAACTACGAGCAGTACTTC
>TRBD1|TRBV15|few|TRBJ2-7
CATSQGDRGQDEQYF
TGTGCCACCAGCCAAGGGGACAGGGGGCAGGACGAGCAGTACTTC
>TRBD1|TRBV30|.|TRBJ2-7
CAWSVRGGQGGYEQYF
TGTGCCTGGAGTGTACGCGGAGGACAGGGGGGCTACGAGCAGTACTTC
>.|TRBV19|.|TRBJ1-5
CASSIGGAQHF
TGTGCCAGTAGTATAGGCGGGGCCCAGCATTTT
>.|TRBV30|.|TRBJ2-2
CAWSAGSLTGELFF
TGTGCCTGGAGTGCCGGCAGCCTCACCGGGGAGCTGTTTTTT
>TRBD2|TRBV7-2|.|TRBJ2-3
CASSRTSVPDTQYF
TGTGCCAGCAGCCGAACTAGCGTCCCAGATACGCAGTATTTT
>.|TRBV6-6|.|TRBJ2-7
CASSSFWGEQYF
TGTGCCAGCAGTTCCTTCTGGGGCGAGCAGTACTTC
>TRBD2|TRBV15|.|TRBJ2-1
CATSTTSNEQFF
TGTGCCACCAGCACGACTAGCAACGAGCAGTTCTTC
>.|TRBV9|.|TRBJ1-4
CASSVGGPLEKLFF
TGTGCCAGCAGCGTAGGAGGACCCCTGGAAAAACTGTTTTTT
>TRBD1|TRBV7-8|.|TRBJ2-7
CASSFTGTGAYEQYF
TGTGCCAGCAGCTTTACCGGGACAGGAGCCTACGAGCAGTACTTC
>TRBD2|TRBV7-2|few|TRBJ2-5
CASSFNPGLVGETQYF
TGTGCCAGCAGCTTCAATCCTGGACTAGTAGGGGAGACCCAGTACTTC
>TRBD1|TRBV5-6|.|TRBJ2-7
CASSPRTGLYEQYF
TGTGCCAGCAGCCCCCGGACAGGGCTCTACGAGCAGTACTTC
>.|TRBV29-1|few|TRBJ1-4
CSGPRVKPSNEKLFF
TGCAGCGGTCCCAGGGTTAAGCCCTCTAATGAAAAACTGTTTTTT